One sample yielded the 14 T cell receptor beta chains listed below, sequenced in a study of T-cell reconstitution after alpha-beta-depleted transplantation in children. This sample's TCRbeta library carried unique molecular identifier barcodes. TCRdb independently ran MiXCR on the PCR reads; one entry per CDR3 protein. The profile covers under 850,000 distinct CDR3 sequences, with around 12% appearing a single time and about 0.77% taken by the ten largest. The input for sequencing was PBMCs, taken before TCRalphabeta/CD19-depleted stem cell transplant. The receptors were gathered from a girl aged 2-10 years with congenital amegakaryocytic thrombocytopenia, due to receive a stem cell transplant.

This clonotype has ten or more counts. The rearrangement uses TRBV6-5 and TRBJ2-7; 8 bases align to TRBD2. Germline CDR1 reads MNHEY; CDR2 reads SVGAGI. This CDR3 has 15 residues. J gave up 6 bases and V 3 bases, and 10 bases lay outside the gene matches. The CDR3 reads CASSYILAGRSEQYF. CDR3 coding DNA: TGTGCCAGCAGTTATATCTTAGCGGGAAGAAGCGAGCAGTACTTC.

In this sample, this clonotype turned up many times. V is TRBV12-3 or TRBV12-4 and J is TRBJ1-2; D is uncertain. V lost 1 base and J lost 6, with 12 bases in between. The CDR3 consists of 14 residues. The DNA for the CDR3 is TGTGCCAGCAGTTTAGTTGACGGTATGAATGGCTACACCTTC. Protein product: CASSLVDGMNGYTF.

The chain recombines TRBV4-1 with TRBJ2-7, with 9 bases lining up with TRBD2. The germline CDR1 and CDR2 sequences are MGHRA and YSYEKL. This CDR3 spans 18 amino acids. The V and J ends lost 4 bases and 3 bases, in that order; junction bases with no gene match: 16. The CDR3 sequence: CASSRGFLSTSGNYEQYF. The CDR3 coding sequence is TGCGCCAGCAGCCGGGGGTTCCTCTCGACTAGCGGCAACTACGAGCAGTACTTC.

In this sample, this clonotype turned up many times. V usage is TRBV7-9 and J usage is TRBJ2-1, with D possibly TRBD2 on 5 matching bases. Trimming took 3 bases from V and 7 from J, leaving 10 bases between them. This CDR3 is 13 amino acids long. Germline assignment: CDR1 SEHNR and CDR2 FQNEAQ (reference sequence). CDR3 in amino acids: CASSFAGRNEQFF. The CDR3 nucleotides are TGTGCCAGCAGCTTTGCGGGCCGAAATGAGCAGTTCTTC.

The rearrangement joins TRBV5-1 to TRBJ2-7; D may be TRBD1 (6 bases). The CDR3 extends over 15 amino acids. Trimming removed 1 base from V and 6 bases from J, with 17 bases in between. Germline values: CDR1 SGHRS, CDR2 YFSETQ. CDR3 loop: CASSLTGTRKSEQYF. The CDR3 DNA sequence: TGCGCCAGCAGCTTGACGGGGACACGAAAAAGCGAGCAGTACTTC.

This clonotype was found many times. The chain combines TRBV6-1 with TRBJ2-5; 7 bases line up with TRBD2. The CDR3 spans 14 residues. The V segment lost 9 bases and the J segment 3 bases; nucleotides outside the gene matches: 10. Germline values: CDR1 MNHNS, CDR2 SASEGT. The CDR3 sequence is CASSDGLAEETQYF. CDR3 in DNA: TGTGCCAGTTCAGATGGGCTAGCGGAAGAGACCCAGTACTTC.

This clonotype was detected many times. The DNA for the CDR3 is TGTGCCAGCAGTTTAGCGGGCCGGGGGCGACCCTACAATGAGCAGTTCTTC. Translated: CASSLAGRGRPYNEQFF. The chain is built from TRBV12-3 or TRBV12-4 and TRBJ2-1; D is perhaps TRBD1 or TRBD2 (6 bases each). V was shortened by 0 bases and J by 2 bases, with 14 bases between the two germline ends. This CDR3 is 17 amino acids long.

This clonotype has at least ten counts. The rearrangement joins TRBV5-6 to TRBJ2-1, with TRBD2 matching over 8 bases. The CDR3 contains 15 residues. V lost 4 bases, J lost 4 bases, and 7 bases stayed unmatched. CDR1 is SGHDT and CDR2 is YYEEEE in the germline V gene. Here the CDR3 reads CASSGASGSYNEQFF. The CDR3 DNA follows: TGTGCCAGCAGCGGGGCCAGCGGGAGTTACAATGAGCAGTTCTTC.

J is TRBJ2-5 and V is TRBV5-1, with D hard to call. This CDR3 has 14 amino acids. V was trimmed by 4 bases and J by 1 base, leaving 11 bases between them. CDR1 is SGHRS and CDR2 is YFSETQ in the germline V gene. The CDR3 sequence is CASSPVQTQETQYF. The CDR3 bases are TGCGCCAGCAGCCCGGTACAGACCCAAGAGACCCAGTACTTC.

Ten or more counts support this clonotype. The chain joins TRBV20-1 to TRBJ2-7; 9 bases are shared with TRBD2. The CDR3 extends over 17 amino acids. Germline values: CDR1 DFQATT, CDR2 SNEGSKA (reference sequence). V was clipped by 3 bases and J by 4 bases; unmatched bases: 16. CDR3 nucleotides: TGCAGTGCTAGTCGGAGTAGCGGGGGCCTTTTTTGGTACGAGCAGTACTTC. Protein product: CSASRSSGGLFWYEQYF.

There are a few counts of this clonotype. This chain joins TRBV29-1 and TRBJ2-3; weak D call: TRBD2 (5 bases). Trimming shortened V by 7 bases and J by 0 bases, and 14 bases separated the two germline ends. The germline gives CDR1 SQVTM, CDR2 ANQGSEA. The CDR3 is 14 amino acids. Written as DNA, the CDR3 is TGCAGCGGGTGGGCTAAGCGGAGCACAGATACGCAGTATTTT. This sequence encodes CSGWAKRSTDTQYF.

This clonotype has ten or more counts. J is TRBJ1-6 and V is TRBV6-5, with D uncertain. From germline, CDR1 is MNHEY and CDR2 SVGAGI. The CDR3 spans 14 residues. The V end lost 0 bases, the J end lost 5 bases, and 5 bases lay between the germline ends. CDR3 bases: TGTGCCAGCAGTTACTCCTACAATAATTCACCCCTCCACTTT. The encoded protein is CASSYSYNNSPLHF.

The chain employs TRBV28 and TRBJ1-2; D gene ambiguous. Trimming pared 5 bases from V and 6 bases from J, leaving 16 bases between. Germline lookup yields CDR1 MDHEN and CDR2 SYDVKM. The CDR3 is made up of 14 amino acids. The CDR3: CASSRRRPRNGYTF. CDR3 sequence (DNA): TGTGCCAGCAGTCGCCGACGCCCTAGAAATGGCTACACCTTC.

CDR3 sequence: CSAKEDRDQPQHF. The DNA for the CDR3 is TGCAGTGCTAAGGAGGACAGAGATCAGCCCCAGCATTTT. The genes are TRBV20-1 and TRBJ1-5, with D perhaps TRBD1 (6 bases). V lost 4 bases to trimming and J lost 5 bases, with 12 bases between them. The CDR3 has 13 amino acids. Germline CDR1 is DFQATT and CDR2 is SNEGSKA (reference sequence).